The 30 T cell receptor beta chains listed next were all sequenced from one sample in a study of tumor-infiltrating lymphocytes in primary liver carcinoma. A constant-region primer primed TCR beta cDNA synthesis from about 0.45 ug of total RNA. For TCR beta, libraries were produced by three nested multiplex PCR rounds using slightly modified ARM-PCR. Two initial PCR rounds of about 9 cycles each paired TRBV1-TRBV30 forward primers with a C-beta reverse primer. TCRdb reprocessed the multiplex PCR reads with MiXCR, giving one entry per CDR3 protein. This sample has about 64,000 distinct CDR3 sequences, with around 69% found just once. From unsorted bulk tissue weighing about 20-31 mg, DNA and RNA were co-extracted. The sequencing input was liver tumor tissue from sampling region 4. As for subset: tumor region T4, right-lateral pole. Every receptor here comes from a middle-aged man with primary liver carcinoma and hepatitis B virus infection.

This clonotype came up a few times. A much larger clone is a single base away; this may be a read error. V and J are TRBV12-3 or TRBV12-4 and TRBJ2-7; D is unresolved. The V end lost 6 bases, the J end lost 0 bases, and 12 bases lay between the germline ends. The CDR3 runs to 14 residues. CDR3 DNA: TGTGCCAGCAGAGTGAGCGAGGTCTCCTACGAGCAGTACTTC. Encoded protein: CASRVSEVSYEQYF.

This sequence joins TRBV5-4 and TRBJ2-1; D call uncertain. The V and J ends lost 1 base and 4 bases respectively, with 6 bases between them. This CDR3 is 13 amino acids long. The germline CDR1 and CDR2 sequences are SGHNT and YYREEE (reference sequence). CDR3 region: CASSLWNYNEQFF. The CDR3 DNA is TGTGCCAGCAGCTTGTGGAATTACAATGAGCAGTTCTTC. The variable domain in full, completed from reference TRBV5-4 and TRBJ2-1, reads ETGVTQSPTHLIKTRGQQVTLRCSSQSGHNTVSWYQQALGQGPQFIFQYYREEENGRGNFPPRFSGLQFPNYSSELNVNALELDDSALYLCASSLWNYNEQFFGPGTRLTVL.

Note on this clonotype: This sequence may be a read error, since a much larger clone differs from it by one base. The rearrangement links TRBV11-1 to TRBJ2-1, with TRBD2 matching over 12 bases. This CDR3 contains 14 residues. Germline V gene sequence: CDR1 SGHAT, CDR2 FQDESV (reference sequence). The CDR3 is CGSSPRLAGALQFF. The DNA of the CDR3 is TGTGGCAGCAGCCCGAGACTAGCGGGAGCGCTGCAGTTCTTC.

The chain uses TRBV12-3 or TRBV12-4 and TRBJ2-5, with 7 bases matching TRBD2. Trimming at V came to 7 bases and at J to 9 bases, leaving 14 bases not matched to a gene. This CDR3 has 14 amino acids. The chain's CDR3 is CASIPREDLLAQYF. The DNA of the CDR3 is TGTGCCAGCATCCCCCGGGAGGATCTATTGGCCCAGTACTTC.

On this clonotype itself: A junction end diverges from the germline sequence, so it may reflect a read error. This chain joins TRBV6-6 and TRBJ2-3, with 8 positions matching TRBD1. Germline V gene sequence: CDR1 MNHNY, CDR2 SVGAGI (reference sequence). The CDR3 contains 14 residues. Written as DNA, the CDR3 is TGTACCAGCAGGTCTACAGGGGGTGGAGATACGCAGTATTTT. It encodes CTSRSTGGGDTQYF.

Of note for this clonotype: The junction departs from the called germline gene at one end, perhaps through a read error. V gene TRBV10-3 combines with J gene TRBJ1-5; D unclear. The germline CDR1 and CDR2 sequences are ENHRY and SYGVKD. The CDR3 is 14 amino acids. CDR3 protein: CAIGEYKGDQSQHF. The CDR3 DNA is TGTGCCATCGGTGAGTATAAGGGCGATCAGTCCCAGCATTTT.

The chain is built from TRBV4-1 and TRBJ2-2, with 10 bases matching TRBD2. This CDR3 is built from 15 residues. V shed 6 bases and J 4 bases; nucleotides not matched to a gene: 5. Germline values: CDR1 MGHRA, CDR2 YSYEKL. The CDR3 DNA reads as TGCGCCAGCAGTCTAGCGGGAGATGTCACCGGGGAGCTGTTTTTT. Translation: CASSLAGDVTGELFF.

This rearrangement joins TRBV6-6 to TRBJ1-1; 8 nucleotides align to TRBD1. The CDR3 length is 13 residues. V shed 10 bases and J 7 bases; nucleotides not matched to a gene: 11. Germline V lookup: CDR1 MNHNY, CDR2 SVGAGI (reference sequence). The CDR3 sequence is CANRTGSADEAFF. The CDR3 nucleotides read TGTGCCAACAGGACAGGGAGCGCGGATGAAGCTTTCTTT.

There are a few counts of this clonotype. Mismatch with germline at one junction end may stem from a read error. The V and J genes are TRBV12-3 or TRBV12-4 and TRBJ2-5; 9 bases line up with TRBD1. The CDR3 sequence is 15 residues long. Written as DNA, the CDR3 is TGTGTCAGCAGCCCCTGGACAGGGGTCGAAGAGACCCAGTACTTC. Protein sequence: CVSSPWTGVEETQYF.

Notes on this clonotype: The CDR3 does not end in the conserved phenylalanine or tryptophan, so this is likely a read error. The rearrangement uses TRBV5-6 and TRBJ1-5; D is uncertain. The V and J ends lost 2 bases and 4 bases respectively, with 10 bases between them. CDR1 SGHDT and CDR2 YYEEEE come from the germline V gene. The CDR3 runs 14 residues. CDR3 protein: CASSFGRNNQPQHI. The CDR3 coding sequence is TGTGCCAGCAGCTTCGGACGGAATAATCAGCCCCAGCATATT.

Remarks on this clonotype: A read error may account for a junction end that differs from germline. V is TRBV6-5 and J is TRBJ1-2; 7 nucleotides match TRBD1. Germline V gene data show CDR1 as MNHEY and CDR2 as SVGAGI. The CDR3 runs to 14 residues. The CDR3 DNA is TGTGCCAGTAGCTACAGGGGCAGGGGATATGGCTACGCCTTC. It codes for CASSYRGRGYGYAF.

A word on this clonotype: A much larger clone differs from this one at a single base, so this may be a read error. This rearrangement joins TRBV11-1 to TRBJ2-7; D gene uncertain. The V gene's germline CDR1 is SGHAT and CDR2 FQDESV (reference sequence). The CDR3 has 12 residues. The CDR3 DNA sequence: TGCACCAACAGTTGGAACTCCTACGAGCAGTACTTC. As protein: CTNSWNSYEQYF.

Concerning this clonotype itself: Because it lacks the conserved phenylalanine or tryptophan at the end, this CDR3 is likely a read error. The genes are TRBV11-2 and TRBJ2-2; D possibly corresponds to TRBD2 (6 bases). In germline, CDR1 is SGHAT, CDR2 FQNNGV. The CDR3 loop spans 17 amino acids. In DNA form, the CDR3 reads TGTGCCAGTAGCTCAGCATTAGGAGGGGCGAACACCGGGGAGCTGTTTATC. Translation: CASSSALGGANTGELFI.

A note on this clonotype: The germline gene is not matched at one end of the junction; a read error may be the cause. V gene TRBV6-1 combines with J gene TRBJ1-2; D is uncertain. This CDR3 has 16 amino acids. Germline CDR1 MNHNS, CDR2 SASEGT. The CDR3 reads CASSQDTLDGNYGYTF. In nucleotides, the CDR3 is TGTGCCAGCAGTCAGGATACCCTGGACGGGAACTATGGGTACACCTTC.

This clonotype has ten or more counts. V and J are TRBV29-1 and TRBJ2-3, with 13 bases identical to TRBD2. The V gene end was trimmed by 6 bases and the J gene end by 5 bases; junction bases not matched to a gene: 8. There are 15 residues in the CDR3. The germline V gene encodes CDR1 SQVTM and CDR2 ANQGSEA. The CDR3 nucleotides read TGCAGCGTACGGACTAGCGGGAGTTGGAAAGATACGCAGTATTTT. This sequence encodes CSVRTSGSWKDTQYF.

This clonotype appeared a few times. Its ends do not fully match the called genes, so a read error is possible. CDR3 nucleotides: TGTGTCAGCAGCTTGCAAGCGGGAGTCTCGAACATTCAGTACTTC. This sequence encodes CVSSLQAGVSNIQYF. The chain joins TRBV5-6 to TRBJ2-4; the match to TRBD2 covers 8 bases. CDR1 and CDR2 from the germline V gene are SGHDT and YYEEEE. The CDR3 is 15 residues long.

Note on this clonotype: One junction end disagrees with the germline gene, perhaps due to a read error. This chain uses TRBV6-2 or TRBV6-3 with TRBJ2-7; D gene unclear. The CDR3 has 11 residues. Germline V gene lookup returns CDR1 MNHEY and CDR2 SVGEGT. The CDR3 loop is CASWAIYEQYF. The CDR3 DNA reads TGTGCCAGCTGGGCTATCTACGAGCAGTATTTC.

The chain joins TRBV4-3 to TRBJ2-2; 12 bases fit TRBD2. The germline CDR1 and CDR2 sequences are LGHNA and YSLEER. V was pared by 4 bases and J by 0 bases, with 6 bases of the junction left unmatched. The CDR3 is made up of 18 amino acids. The CDR3 region has the DNA TGCGCCAGCAGCCGGGGACTAGCGGGTTCCGCGAACACCGGGGAGCTGTTTTTT. Its translation: CASSRGLAGSANTGELFF.

Regarding this clonotype: Because it lacks the conserved phenylalanine or tryptophan at the end, this CDR3 is likely a read error. This chain joins TRBV7-9 and TRBJ2-3, with TRBD2 matching 8 bases. V lost 4 bases, J lost 4 bases, and 22 bases stayed unmatched. Germline V gene data show CDR1 as SEHNR and CDR2 as FQNEAQ (reference sequence). The length of the CDR3 is 20 residues. In nucleotides, the CDR3 is TGTGCCAGCAGCTGGCCCCCGGGACTAACGGGAGGGCCGGCTTCAGATACGCAGTATTAT. It is translated as CASSWPPGLTGGPASDTQYY.

Regarding this clonotype: Since no conserved phenylalanine or tryptophan closes the CDR3, a read error is the likely cause. The rearrangement joins TRBV11-2 to TRBJ2-5; TRBD2 might be the D (6 bases). CDR1 is SGHAT, CDR2 FQNNGV, per germline. The CDR3 runs 16 residues. CDR3 region: CATSQTPGGGKETQYS. The CDR3 DNA follows: TGCGCCACCAGCCAAACTCCTGGTGGGGGGAAAGAGACCCAGTACTCC.

This clonotype appeared many times. The rearrangement links TRBV10-1 to TRBJ2-7; D gene ambiguous. The CDR3 contains 13 residues. Per the germline V gene, CDR1 is WNHNN and CDR2 is SYGVQD (reference sequence). V was clipped by 2 bases and J by 7 bases, with 12 bases between them. CDR3 region: CASSENVVGEQYF. DNA for the CDR3: TGCGCCAGCAGTGAGAATGTGGTGGGGGAGCAGTACTTC.

As for this clonotype: One end of the junction varies from germline; a read error may be responsible. This chain joins TRBV6-2 or TRBV6-3 and TRBJ2-7; 8 bases match TRBD1. This CDR3 spans 17 amino acids. The germline gives CDR1 MNHEY, CDR2 SVGEGT. DNA for the CDR3: TGTGTCAGCAATTACGGAGTCGGGACAGGATTTACCTATGAGCAGTACTTC. As protein: CVSNYGVGTGFTYEQYF.

This rearrangement joins TRBV6-6 to TRBJ2-7; TRBD1 or TRBD2 may be the D gene (5 bases each). Germline CDR1 is MNHNY and CDR2 is SVGAGI (reference sequence). The CDR3 consists of 13 residues. V was pared by 7 bases and J by 5 bases, with 15 bases between. The CDR3 DNA reads TGTGCCAGCAAAGAGGGGCCTTCCAACGAGCAGTACGTC. It encodes CASKEGPSNEQYV.

In regard to this clonotype: This clone may be a read error of a much larger clone one base away. This sequence joins TRBV4-2 and TRBJ2-6, with TRBD1 as a possible D gene (5 bases). Germline lookup yields CDR1 LGHNA and CDR2 YNFKEQ. The CDR3 is 16 residues long. Here the CDR3 DNA reads TGTGCCAGCAGCCAAGAAGCAAGCTCTGGGGCCAAGGTCCTGACTTTC. It translates to CASSQEASSGAKVLTF.

In the case of this clonotype: Here the CDR3 omits its conserved ending phenylalanine or tryptophan, so a read error is the likely source. The rearrangement links TRBV29-1 to TRBJ2-7; D perhaps matches TRBD1 (6 bases). In germline, CDR1 is SQVTM, CDR2 ANQGSEA. Trimming removed 1 base at V and 5 bases at J, with 15 bases between. The CDR3 consists of 14 residues. The CDR3 spells CSVEGARGKHEQYI. The CDR3 DNA is TGCAGCGTTGAAGGGGCTAGGGGGAAACACGAGCAGTACATC.

With regard to this clonotype: A much bigger clone sits one base away, suggesting this may be a read error. The chain links TRBV12-3 or TRBV12-4 to TRBJ1-1, with 9 bases lining up with TRBD1. This CDR3 is 15 amino acids long. The CDR3 DNA reads TGTGTCAGCAGTAGACCGGGACAGGGGAACACTGAAGCTTTCTTT. Encoded protein: CVSSRPGQGNTEAFF.

As for this clonotype: A clone one base away is much larger, so this may be a read error. The chain carries TRBV29-1 and TRBJ2-2; 8 bases are a match to TRBD1. V gave up 5 bases and J gave up 0 bases; unmatched junction bases: 8. Germline-derived CDR1 and CDR2 are SQVTM and ANQGSEA. The CDR3 loop spans 16 amino acids. The CDR3, as DNA: TGCAGCGTTCCGAGTCCAGGGGGCACGAACACCGGGGAGCTGTTTTTT. Translation: CSVPSPGGTNTGELFF.

This clonotype rates as medium-sized. The chain carries TRBV11-1 and TRBJ1-6; TRBD1 might be the D (5 bases). The CDR3 totals 13 residues. Germline V gene lookup returns CDR1 SGHAT and CDR2 FQDESV (reference sequence). Trimming left V 5 bases short and J 9 bases short, with 11 bases between. The CDR3 bases are TGTGCCAGCAGCCGGACACTGGTTTCACCCCTCCACTTT. This sequence encodes CASSRTLVSPLHF.

For this clonotype: This could be a read error, since a much larger clone is one nucleotide away. The genes are TRBV29-1 and TRBJ2-2; D may be TRBD2 (6 bases). This CDR3 contains 13 residues. Germline values: CDR1 SQVTM, CDR2 ANQGSEA. CDR3 protein: CSLTGHSGGELPF. As DNA, the CDR3 is TGCAGCCTCACGGGGCATTCGGGCGGGGAGCTGCCTTTT.

Points on this clonotype: Sequence at one end of the junction differs from germline and may be a read error. The rearrangement joins TRBV11-2 to TRBJ2-7, with 7 bases matching TRBD1. This CDR3 contains 16 residues. Germline V gives CDR1 SGHAT, CDR2 FQNNGV. CDR3 nucleotide sequence: TGTGCTAGCAGTTTAGATCTGGGGACAGAAATCAACGAGCAGTACTTC. It specifies CASSLDLGTEINEQYF. The full variable domain, with the rest looked up from reference TRBV11-2 and TRBJ2-7, is EAGVAQSPRYKIIEKRQSVAFWCNPISGHATLYWYQQILGQGPKLLIQFQNNGVVDDSQLPKDRFSAERLKGVDSTLKIQPAKLEDSAVYLCASSLDLGTEINEQYFGPGTRLTVT.